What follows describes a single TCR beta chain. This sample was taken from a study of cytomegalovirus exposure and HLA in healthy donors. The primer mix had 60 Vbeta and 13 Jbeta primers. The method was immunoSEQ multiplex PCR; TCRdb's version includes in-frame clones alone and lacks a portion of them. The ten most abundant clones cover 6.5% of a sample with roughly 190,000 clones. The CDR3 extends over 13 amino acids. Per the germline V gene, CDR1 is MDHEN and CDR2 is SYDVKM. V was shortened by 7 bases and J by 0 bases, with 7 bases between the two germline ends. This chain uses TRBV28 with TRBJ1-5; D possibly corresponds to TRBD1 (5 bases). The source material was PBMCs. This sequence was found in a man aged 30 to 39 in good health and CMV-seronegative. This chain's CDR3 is CASNQGSNQPQHF. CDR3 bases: TGTGCCAGCAATCAGGGTAGCAATCAGCCCCAGCATTTT.